The 16 T cell receptor beta chains below were found in one sample sequenced in a study of T-cell reconstitution after alpha-beta-depleted transplantation in children. TCRbeta library construction was performed incorporating unique molecular identifiers. TCRdb itself ran the PCR reads through MiXCR, one entry per CDR3 protein. Seen here are 700,000 or so distinct CDR3 sequences, about 12% observed once, and the top ten hold roughly 0.77%. The sample here was PBMCs, taken before TCRalphabeta/CD19-depleted stem cell transplant. The receptors come from a girl aged 2-10 years with congenital amegakaryocytic thrombocytopenia, due to receive a stem cell transplant.

This clonotype has at least ten counts. The chain links TRBV29-1 to TRBJ2-1, with TRBD1 identical over 7 bases. Germline assignment: CDR1 SQVTM and CDR2 ANQGSEA. Trimming at V came to 7 bases and at J to 6 bases, leaving 3 bases not matched to a gene. CDR3 size: 11 residues. The CDR3 sequence is CSGGQINEQFF. The CDR3 DNA is TGCAGCGGGGGACAGATCAATGAGCAGTTCTTC.

This clonotype appeared a few times. The V and J genes are TRBV7-6 and TRBJ1-2; no clear D gene. CDR1 is SGHVS, CDR2 FNYEAQ, per germline. The CDR3 consists of 13 residues. Trimming took off 5 bases at V and 2 bases at J, with 9 bases between the two ends. CDR3 amino acids: CASSTDGNYGYTF. CDR3 sequence (DNA): TGTGCCAGCAGCACCGACGGGAACTATGGCTACACCTTC.

This clonotype was seen a handful of times. This rearrangement joins TRBV18 to TRBJ2-4; D is possibly TRBD1 or TRBD2 (5 bases each). The V gene's germline CDR1 is KGHSH and CDR2 LQKENI. Trimming removed 0 bases at V and 3 bases at J, with 15 bases between. The CDR3 spans 17 residues. Written as DNA, the CDR3 is TGTGCCAGCTCACCACCGCTCTCGAGGGGCCTCAAAAACATTCAGTACTTC. This gives the protein CASSPPLSRGLKNIQYF. The full variable domain, completed using reference TRBV18 and TRBJ2-4, is NAGVMQNPRHLVRRRGQEARLRCSPMKGHSHVYWYRQLPEEGLKFMVYLQKENIIDESGMPKERFSAEFPKEGPSILRIQQVVRGDSAAYFCASSPPLSRGLKNIQYFGAGTRLSVL.

This clonotype was observed many times. The chain is built from TRBV4-1 and TRBJ2-7; TRBD2 matches at 10 bases. Germline V CDR1 and CDR2: MGHRA, YSYEKL. This CDR3 has 15 amino acids. V shed 3 bases and J 3 bases; nucleotides not matched to a gene: 5. The CDR3 DNA follows: TGCGCCAGCAGCCACCAAACTAGCGGGAACTACGAGCAGTACTTC. Translation gives CASSHQTSGNYEQYF.

This clonotype has at least ten counts. The rearrangement uses TRBV20-1 and TRBJ1-4; 10 nucleotides align to TRBD1. This CDR3 is built from 17 residues. Unmatched junction bases numbered 16, after V lost 6 bases and J lost 6 bases. Germline CDR1 is DFQATT and CDR2 is SNEGSKA (reference sequence). The CDR3 DNA is TGCAGTGCCACGCCGGGACAGGGGCTGTTTATGGATGAAAAACTGTTTTTT. This translates into CSATPGQGLFMDEKLFF.

This clonotype was observed at least ten times. This sequence joins TRBV5-1 and TRBJ2-5; 8 positions match TRBD1. V gave up 2 bases and J gave up 3 bases; unmatched junction bases: 3. The V gene's germline CDR1 is SGHRS and CDR2 YFSETQ. The CDR3 is 14 amino acids. The chain's CDR3 is CASSFSTGEETQYF. As DNA, the CDR3 is TGCGCCAGCAGCTTCTCGACAGGGGAAGAGACCCAGTACTTC.

This clonotype occurred many times. CDR3 DNA sequence: TGTGCCAGCAGCTTGTCGAGGGGGGCAGGTGATGAGCAGTTCTTC. Encoded protein: CASSLSRGAGDEQFF. The gene calls are TRBV7-9 and TRBJ2-1, with D perhaps given as TRBD1 or TRBD2 (6 bases each). The V end lost 3 bases, the J end lost 8 bases, and 17 bases lay between the germline ends. The V gene's germline CDR1 is SEHNR and CDR2 FQNEAQ (reference sequence). The CDR3 spans 15 residues.

The V call is TRBV9, the J call TRBJ1-2, with D perhaps matching TRBD1 (6 bases). Germline V gene lookup returns CDR1 SGDLS and CDR2 YYNGEE. CDR3 length: 15 residues. V lost 3 bases and J 5 bases, leaving 17 bases between the germline ends. Written as DNA, the CDR3 is TGTGCCAGCAGCGCCCGACAGGCTCCGGGGTATGGCTACACCTTC. It specifies CASSARQAPGYGYTF. The variable domain in full, completed from reference TRBV9 and TRBJ1-2, reads DSGVTQTPKHLITATGQRVTLRCSPRSGDLSVYWYQQSLDQGLQFLIQYYNGEERAKGNILERFSAQQFPDLHSELNLSSLELGDSALYFCASSARQAPGYGYTFGSGTRLTVV.

This clonotype was counted many times. V is TRBV12-3 or TRBV12-4 and J is TRBJ2-1; D is unclear. V was shortened by 5 bases and J by 10 bases, with 9 bases between the two germline ends. The CDR3 runs to 11 residues. CDR3 residues: CASSLVEEQFF. DNA of the CDR3: TGTGCCAGCAGTCTCGTAGAGGAGCAGTTCTTC.

This clonotype was detected many times. The V call is TRBV29-1, the J call TRBJ1-1; D gene unclear. The CDR3 has 13 residues. The ends were cut back, 5 bases at V and 6 bases at J, with 16 bases in the middle. Looked up from germline, CDR1 is SQVTM and CDR2 is ANQGSEA. The CDR3 loop reads CSVLIIRAAEAFF. The CDR3 nucleotides are TGCAGCGTTCTTATTATCCGGGCGGCTGAAGCTTTCTTT. Full variable domain (missing parts from reference TRBV29-1 and TRBJ1-1): SAVISQKPSRDICQRGTSLTIQCQVDSQVTMMFWYRQQPGQSLTLIATANQGSEATYESGFVIDKFPISRPNLTFSTLTVSNMSPEDSSIYLCSVLIIRAAEAFFGQGTRLTVV.

V is TRBV5-1 and J is TRBJ2-2, with 10 bases that match TRBD2. This CDR3 is built from 18 residues. V dropped 1 base and J dropped 5; count of bases not matched to a gene: 11. Germline-derived CDR1 and CDR2 are SGHRS and YFSETQ. The DNA of the CDR3 is TGCGCCAGCAGCTTGTTCTTTTTCGGGACTAGCGATACCGGGGAGCTGTTTTTT. Amino acids: CASSLFFFGTSDTGELFF.

This clonotype was seen many times. V is TRBV12-3 or TRBV12-4 and J is TRBJ1-1, with unresolved D. The CDR3 covers 12 residues. The V gene lost 6 bases and the J gene lost 5 bases, with 10 bases spanning the gap. The CDR3 DNA reads as TGTGCCAGCAGCCTCGGGTGGACTGAAGCTTTCTTT. Its protein is CASSLGWTEAFF.

This clonotype was seen only a few times. The V gene is TRBV7-3, the J gene TRBJ2-2; no definite D call. Germline loops: CDR1 SGHTA, CDR2 FQGTGA. V lost 3 bases, J lost 8 bases, and 10 bases lay in between. This CDR3 is 13 amino acids long. DNA of the CDR3: TGTGCCAGCAGCTTGACAACGACGGGGGAGCTGTTTTTT. Residues: CASSLTTTGELFF.

The chain employs TRBV3-1 and TRBJ2-7; D is possibly TRBD2 (5 bases). CDR3 size: 16 residues. The germline V gene has CDR1 LGHDT and CDR2 YNNKEL (reference sequence). Between the trimmed V and J ends, which lost 3 bases and 6 bases, there was a span of 21 bases. In nucleotides, the CDR3 is TGTGCCAGCAGCCAGCGCCCTAGCTCCCGGAGAGGCGAGCAGTACTTC. Protein product: CASSQRPSSRRGEQYF.

This clonotype was seen only a few times. The CDR3 nucleotides read TGTGCCATCAGCGACCTACTAGCGGGAGGTTCAGATACGCAGTATTTT. Translating gives CAISDLLAGGSDTQYF. The rearrangement links TRBV10-3 to TRBJ2-3; 12 nucleotides match TRBD2. The CDR3 runs 16 residues. Germline assignment: CDR1 ENHRY and CDR2 SYGVKD. Germline trimming cut 6 bases from V and 4 bases from J; bases unmatched to any gene: 8.

Worth noting for this clonotype: A much more abundant neighbour one base away suggests this may be a read error. V usage is TRBV9 and J usage is TRBJ2-1, with TRBD2 matching over 11 bases. Per germline, CDR1 SGDLS and CDR2 YYNGEE. CDR3 length equals 18 residues. The CDR3 loop reads CASTPTGETSGIVPEQLF. For the CDR3, the DNA is TGTGCCAGCACCCCTACCGGTGAGACTAGCGGGATAGTTCCTGAGCAGCTCTTC.